The rows below give T cell receptor beta chains drawn from one sample of a study of cytomegalovirus exposure and HLA in healthy donors. Profiling relied on immunoSEQ multiplex PCR, and the TCRdb table lists in-frame clones only, not all of them. The table lists tens of thousands of clones. The source material was PBMCs. These receptor sequences come from a man between 35 and 55 years old in good health and CMV-seronegative. Each CDR3 is given with its conserved first and last residue. D genes are given only for firm matches. The size field is filled for only some rows; it gives once, few, many or a size class.

clone_size: NA; j_call: TRBJ1-2; v_call: TRBV6-6; cdr3_length: 13; d_call: NA; cdr3_nt: TGTGCCAGCAAGATGACAGAGGACTATGGCTACACCTTC; cdr3_aa: CASKMTEDYGYTF
clone_size: NA; j_call: TRBJ2-7; v_call: TRBV6-5; cdr3_length: 16; d_call: NA; cdr3_nt: TGTGCCAGCAGTTATCACCGGGACACGTTCCCCTACGAGCAGTACTTC; cdr3_aa: CASSYHRDTFPYEQYF
clone_size: NA; j_call: TRBJ1-5; v_call: TRBV19; cdr3_length: 14; d_call: TRBD1; cdr3_nt: TGTGCCAGTTCATGGACAGGGGGGAATCAGCCCCAGCATTTT; cdr3_aa: CASSWTGGNQPQHF
clone_size: NA; j_call: TRBJ1-5; v_call: TRBV6-4; cdr3_length: 15; d_call: TRBD1; cdr3_nt: TGTGCCAGCAGTGAAGAGGCAGGGGGTAGTCAGCCCCAGCATTTT; cdr3_aa: CASSEEAGGSQPQHF
clone_size: NA; j_call: TRBJ2-7; v_call: TRBV4-2; cdr3_length: 16; d_call: NA; cdr3_nt: TGTGCCAGCAGCCAAGGCCCCAACCGGTTTCTCTACGAGCAGTACTTC; cdr3_aa: CASSQGPNRFLYEQYF
clone_size: medium-sized; j_call: TRBJ2-6; v_call: TRBV27; cdr3_length: 15; d_call: TRBD1; cdr3_nt: TGTGCCAGCACCCTGACAGGGACTGGGGCCAACGTCCTGACTTTC; cdr3_aa: CASTLTGTGANVLTF
clone_size: NA; j_call: TRBJ2-1; v_call: TRBV18; cdr3_length: 12; d_call: NA; cdr3_nt: TGTGCCAGCTCACCTCGAAGCGGAGAGCAGTTCTTC; cdr3_aa: CASSPRSGEQFF
clone_size: NA; j_call: TRBJ2-1; v_call: TRBV27; cdr3_length: 19; d_call: TRBD2; cdr3_nt: TGTGCCTTTAGGCAGGGAAAACCGACTAGCGGGAGTGCTCCTTGGGAGCAGTTCTTC; cdr3_aa: CAFRQGKPTSGSAPWEQFF
clone_size: NA; j_call: TRBJ2-5; v_call: TRBV5-1; cdr3_length: 16; d_call: TRBD2; cdr3_nt: TGCGCCAGCAGCTTGGATGCGGGAGGGCCGAAAGAGACCCAGTACTTC; cdr3_aa: CASSLDAGGPKETQYF
clone_size: NA; j_call: TRBJ1-1; v_call: TRBV11-2; cdr3_length: 14; d_call: TRBD1; cdr3_nt: TGTGCCAGCAGCACCCTACAGGGGAAAAGGGCCGCTTTCTTT; cdr3_aa: CASSTLQGKRAAFF
clone_size: NA; j_call: TRBJ2-1; v_call: TRBV5-3; cdr3_length: 16; d_call: NA; cdr3_nt: TGTGCCAGAAGCTTGAGGGACAAACGCTCCTACAATGAGCAGTTCTTC; cdr3_aa: CARSLRDKRSYNEQFF
clone_size: NA; j_call: TRBJ1-2; v_call: TRBV18; cdr3_length: 15; d_call: TRBD1; cdr3_nt: TGTGCCAGCCGTGCCGGGACAGGGTTAAACTATGGCTACACCTTC; cdr3_aa: CASRAGTGLNYGYTF
clone_size: NA; j_call: TRBJ1-2; v_call: TRBV30; cdr3_length: 13; d_call: TRBD1; cdr3_nt: TGTGCCCTCACCCTCGACAGGGGCTATGGCTACACCTTC; cdr3_aa: CALTLDRGYGYTF
clone_size: NA; j_call: TRBJ2-7; v_call: TRBV6-6; cdr3_length: 13; d_call: NA; cdr3_nt: TGTGCCAGCACCGACCAGGGCGCCTACGAGCAGTACTTC; cdr3_aa: CASTDQGAYEQYF
clone_size: NA; j_call: TRBJ2-7; v_call: TRBV6-5; cdr3_length: 16; d_call: NA; cdr3_nt: TGTGCCAGCAGTTACAACCACCCTAGCAGCTCCTACGAGCAGTACTTC; cdr3_aa: CASSYNHPSSSYEQYF
clone_size: NA; j_call: TRBJ2-7; v_call: TRBV6-5; cdr3_length: 14; d_call: TRBD1; cdr3_nt: TGTGCCAGCAGTTACAGGGACAGGGGATACGAGCAGTACTTC; cdr3_aa: CASSYRDRGYEQYF
clone_size: NA; j_call: TRBJ2-5; v_call: TRBV9; cdr3_length: 15; d_call: TRBD2; cdr3_nt: TGTGCCAGCAGCCCCTCGGGGGGTATTCGCGAGACCCAGTACTTC; cdr3_aa: CASSPSGGIRETQYF
clone_size: NA; j_call: TRBJ2-7; v_call: TRBV27; cdr3_length: 14; d_call: NA; cdr3_nt: TGTGCCAGCAGTCACACAGGGCACTCCTACGAGCAGTACTTC; cdr3_aa: CASSHTGHSYEQYF
clone_size: NA; j_call: TRBJ2-7; v_call: TRBV4-3; cdr3_length: 13; d_call: NA; cdr3_nt: TGCGCCAGCAGCCAATCTCACAGCTACGAGCAGTACTTC; cdr3_aa: CASSQSHSYEQYF
clone_size: NA; j_call: TRBJ1-4; v_call: TRBV18; cdr3_length: 14; d_call: TRBD1; cdr3_nt: TGTGCCAGCTCACCACCGGGACAGGGCGAAAAACTGTTTTTT; cdr3_aa: CASSPPGQGEKLFF
clone_size: NA; j_call: TRBJ1-3; v_call: TRBV30; cdr3_length: 12; d_call: NA; cdr3_nt: TGTGCCTGGGGACCGGGGGGAAACACCATATATTTT; cdr3_aa: CAWGPGGNTIYF
clone_size: NA; j_call: TRBJ2-3; v_call: TRBV7-3; cdr3_length: 14; d_call: NA; cdr3_nt: TGTGCCAGCAGCTTAGGCGGATTCAAGAATACGCAGTATTTT; cdr3_aa: CASSLGGFKNTQYF
clone_size: NA; j_call: TRBJ2-7; v_call: TRBV4-1; cdr3_length: 16; d_call: TRBD2; cdr3_nt: TGCGCCAGCAGCCAAGGGGCTAGCGGGAGGGTTTACGAGCAGTACTTC; cdr3_aa: CASSQGASGRVYEQYF
clone_size: NA; j_call: TRBJ2-1; v_call: TRBV7-9; cdr3_length: 15; d_call: NA; cdr3_nt: TGTGCCAGCAGCTTTCATACGCGGGGCGGAAATGAGCAGTTCTTC; cdr3_aa: CASSFHTRGGNEQFF
clone_size: NA; j_call: TRBJ2-5; v_call: TRBV5-3; cdr3_length: 15; d_call: TRBD2; cdr3_nt: TGTGCCAGAAGCTTAGGACTAGCCGTACGAGAGACCCAGTACTTC; cdr3_aa: CARSLGLAVRETQYF
clone_size: NA; j_call: TRBJ1-2; v_call: TRBV6-5; cdr3_length: 14; d_call: NA; cdr3_nt: TGTGCCAGCAGTTACTCGTCCGGGGGCTATGGCTACACCTTC; cdr3_aa: CASSYSSGGYGYTF
clone_size: NA; j_call: TRBJ1-2; v_call: TRBV2; cdr3_length: 14; d_call: NA; cdr3_nt: TGTGCCAGCAGTGCACAGGCCACCTTCTATGGCTACACCTTC; cdr3_aa: CASSAQATFYGYTF
clone_size: NA; j_call: TRBJ2-7; v_call: TRBV7-9; cdr3_length: 14; d_call: NA; cdr3_nt: TGTGCCAGCAGCTTAGCCCAGGGGCCCTACGAGCAGTACTTC; cdr3_aa: CASSLAQGPYEQYF
clone_size: NA; j_call: TRBJ2-3; v_call: TRBV4-3; cdr3_length: 16; d_call: TRBD2; cdr3_nt: TGCGCCAGCAGCCAGGCTAGCGGGAGGTATGCAGATACGCAGTATTTT; cdr3_aa: CASSQASGRYADTQYF
clone_size: NA; j_call: TRBJ2-7; v_call: TRBV6-6; cdr3_length: 14; d_call: TRBD1; cdr3_nt: TGTGCCAGTCGGACGGGACAGGGCTCCTACGAGCAGTACTTC; cdr3_aa: CASRTGQGSYEQYF
clone_size: NA; j_call: TRBJ1-2; v_call: TRBV15; cdr3_length: 15; d_call: TRBD1; cdr3_nt: TGTGCCACCAGCAGAGATAACAGGGGGGTTTATGGCTACACCTTC; cdr3_aa: CATSRDNRGVYGYTF
clone_size: NA; j_call: TRBJ2-7; v_call: TRBV5-1; cdr3_length: 12; d_call: NA; cdr3_nt: TGCGCCAGCAGGGGACAAAGATACGAGCAGTACTTC; cdr3_aa: CASRGQRYEQYF
clone_size: NA; j_call: TRBJ2-3; v_call: TRBV28; cdr3_length: 15; d_call: TRBD2; cdr3_nt: TGTGCCAGCAGTGCTACTAGCGGGGGAACAGATACGCAGTATTTT; cdr3_aa: CASSATSGGTDTQYF
clone_size: NA; j_call: TRBJ2-1; v_call: TRBV19; cdr3_length: 14; d_call: NA; cdr3_nt: TGTGCCAGTAGTATTGGGCTTCGGGGGAATGAGCAGTTCTTC; cdr3_aa: CASSIGLRGNEQFF
clone_size: NA; j_call: TRBJ2-5; v_call: TRBV15; cdr3_length: 16; d_call: TRBD1; cdr3_nt: TGTGCCACCAGCAGAGATAGTCGGACAGGGGTCTGGGAGCAGTACTTC; cdr3_aa: CATSRDSRTGVWEQYF
clone_size: NA; j_call: TRBJ2-7; v_call: TRBV5-4; cdr3_length: 15; d_call: TRBD1; cdr3_nt: TGTGCCAGCAGCTTGTCACAGGGGCTCATAGGCGAGCAGTACTTC; cdr3_aa: CASSLSQGLIGEQYF
clone_size: NA; j_call: TRBJ1-2; v_call: TRBV29-1; cdr3_length: 8; d_call: NA; cdr3_nt: TGCAGCGTTGCACAACGCACCTTC; cdr3_aa: CSVAQRTF
clone_size: NA; j_call: TRBJ2-7; v_call: TRBV20-1; cdr3_length: 11; d_call: NA; cdr3_nt: TGCAGTGCAGACTCCGGGAACCTGAAGTACTTC; cdr3_aa: CSADSGNLKYF
clone_size: NA; j_call: TRBJ1-1; v_call: TRBV5-1; cdr3_length: 18; d_call: TRBD1; cdr3_nt: TGCGCCAGCAGCTTGTTTGGCCTGCCTACAGGGGACAACACTGAAGCTTTCTTT; cdr3_aa: CASSLFGLPTGDNTEAFF
clone_size: NA; j_call: TRBJ1-1; v_call: TRBV28; cdr3_length: 13; d_call: NA; cdr3_nt: TGTGCCAGCAGCCAACCTCTCAGCACTGAAGCTTTCTTT; cdr3_aa: CASSQPLSTEAFF
clone_size: NA; j_call: TRBJ1-2; v_call: TRBV30; cdr3_length: 12; d_call: TRBD1; cdr3_nt: TGTGCCTGGGGGGGGACAGGATGGGGCTACACCTTC; cdr3_aa: CAWGGTGWGYTF
clone_size: NA; j_call: TRBJ2-5; v_call: TRBV5-4; cdr3_length: 14; d_call: NA; cdr3_nt: TGTGCCAGCAGCAACAGGGACGTCCAAGAGACCCAGTACTTC; cdr3_aa: CASSNRDVQETQYF
clone_size: NA; j_call: TRBJ1-2; v_call: TRBV28; cdr3_length: 15; d_call: NA; cdr3_nt: TGTGCCAGCAGTTTAAAATCCAGGCCTAACTATGGCTACACCTTC; cdr3_aa: CASSLKSRPNYGYTF
clone_size: NA; j_call: TRBJ1-5; v_call: TRBV2; cdr3_length: 14; d_call: NA; cdr3_nt: TGTGCCAGCAGTGAAGAGAAAGGGGATCAGCCCCAGCATTTT; cdr3_aa: CASSEEKGDQPQHF
clone_size: NA; j_call: TRBJ1-2; v_call: TRBV28; cdr3_length: 15; d_call: NA; cdr3_nt: TGTGCCAGCAGTTTGTACACAGGGAGGGGCGATGGCTACACCTTC; cdr3_aa: CASSLYTGRGDGYTF
clone_size: NA; j_call: TRBJ2-7; v_call: TRBV5-4; cdr3_length: 15; d_call: TRBD2; cdr3_nt: TGTGCCAGCAGCTCCCGGACTAGCGGGACCCACGAGCAGTACTTC; cdr3_aa: CASSSRTSGTHEQYF
clone_size: NA; j_call: TRBJ2-7; v_call: TRBV7-6; cdr3_length: 15; d_call: NA; cdr3_nt: TGTGCCAGCAGCCTAGCCCCAGGGGAACGGTACGAGCAGTACTTC; cdr3_aa: CASSLAPGERYEQYF
clone_size: NA; j_call: TRBJ1-2; v_call: TRBV27; cdr3_length: 15; d_call: NA; cdr3_nt: TGTGCCAGCAGTTTAGTCGGGGGAGGTAACTATGGCTACACCTTC; cdr3_aa: CASSLVGGGNYGYTF
clone_size: NA; j_call: TRBJ2-5; v_call: TRBV7-9; cdr3_length: 16; d_call: TRBD1; cdr3_nt: TGTGCCAGCAGCCCCTCCCGACAGGGGCGTCAAGAGACCCAGTACTTC; cdr3_aa: CASSPSRQGRQETQYF
clone_size: NA; j_call: TRBJ1-2; v_call: TRBV6-5; cdr3_length: 13; d_call: NA; cdr3_nt: TGTGCCAGCAGTAAACAGAGGGACTATGGCTACACCTTC; cdr3_aa: CASSKQRDYGYTF
clone_size: NA; j_call: TRBJ2-1; v_call: TRBV4-3; cdr3_length: 15; d_call: NA; cdr3_nt: TGCGCCAGCAGCCGGGACGGGAGCTCCTACAATGAGCAGTTCTTC; cdr3_aa: CASSRDGSSYNEQFF
clone_size: NA; j_call: TRBJ2-7; v_call: TRBV13; cdr3_length: 12; d_call: NA; cdr3_nt: TGTGCCAGCAGCTTACGGGGTCACGAGCAGTACTTC; cdr3_aa: CASSLRGHEQYF
clone_size: NA; j_call: TRBJ1-2; v_call: TRBV29-1; cdr3_length: 12; d_call: TRBD1; cdr3_nt: TGCAGCGTTGATAGCACAGGGGATGGCTACACCTTC; cdr3_aa: CSVDSTGDGYTF
clone_size: NA; j_call: TRBJ1-5; v_call: TRBV15; cdr3_length: 14; d_call: NA; cdr3_nt: TGTGCCACCAGCAGATACAATAGCAATCAGCCCCAGCATTTT; cdr3_aa: CATSRYNSNQPQHF
clone_size: NA; j_call: TRBJ2-5; v_call: TRBV18; cdr3_length: 14; d_call: NA; cdr3_nt: TGTGCCAGCTCACCACCGGGGGGGCTAGAGACCCAGTACTTC; cdr3_aa: CASSPPGGLETQYF
clone_size: NA; j_call: TRBJ2-5; v_call: TRBV5-6; cdr3_length: 13; d_call: NA; cdr3_nt: TGTGCCAGCTCCGGGGATTTCCAAGAGACCCAGTACTTC; cdr3_aa: CASSGDFQETQYF
clone_size: NA; j_call: TRBJ2-7; v_call: TRBV6-4; cdr3_length: 14; d_call: TRBD2; cdr3_nt: TGTGCCAGCAGTGAGCGGGAGGGCTCCTACGAGCAGTACTTC; cdr3_aa: CASSEREGSYEQYF
clone_size: NA; j_call: TRBJ2-3; v_call: TRBV7-9; cdr3_length: 16; d_call: TRBD1; cdr3_nt: TGTGCCAGCAGCTTAGAGGGACAGGGGGCAACAGATACGCAGTATTTT; cdr3_aa: CASSLEGQGATDTQYF
clone_size: NA; j_call: TRBJ2-7; v_call: TRBV29-1; cdr3_length: 13; d_call: NA; cdr3_nt: TGCAGCGTTCTAGACAGGATCGCCTACGAGCAGTACTTC; cdr3_aa: CSVLDRIAYEQYF